This TCR beta chain was sequenced during a study of blood T cells in healthy people across ages. Then a second PCR, running about 6 to 12 cycles, was carried out with a sample-barcoded 5' primer and a J-beta primer mix. Every sample produced at least 2.5 million CDR3-containing paired-end reads. TCRdb independently ran MiXCR on the 5' RACE reads; one entry per CDR3 protein. The profile covers about 1 million distinct CDR3 sequences, with roughly 45% appearing a single time and 15% to 20% taken by the ten largest. This clonotype was detected a few times. Deletions cut 4 bases from V and 1 base from J, with 12 bases between. The CDR3 runs 15 residues.

Sequences were obtained from blood. The rearrangement joins TRBV12-3 or TRBV12-4 to TRBJ2-3; D is possibly TRBD2 (5 bases). The TCR was taken from a woman in her sixties in good health. The CDR3 sequence: CASSSLERRTDTQYF. CDR3 DNA: TGTGCCAGCAGTTCTCTTGAGCGGCGCACAGATACGCAGTATTTT.